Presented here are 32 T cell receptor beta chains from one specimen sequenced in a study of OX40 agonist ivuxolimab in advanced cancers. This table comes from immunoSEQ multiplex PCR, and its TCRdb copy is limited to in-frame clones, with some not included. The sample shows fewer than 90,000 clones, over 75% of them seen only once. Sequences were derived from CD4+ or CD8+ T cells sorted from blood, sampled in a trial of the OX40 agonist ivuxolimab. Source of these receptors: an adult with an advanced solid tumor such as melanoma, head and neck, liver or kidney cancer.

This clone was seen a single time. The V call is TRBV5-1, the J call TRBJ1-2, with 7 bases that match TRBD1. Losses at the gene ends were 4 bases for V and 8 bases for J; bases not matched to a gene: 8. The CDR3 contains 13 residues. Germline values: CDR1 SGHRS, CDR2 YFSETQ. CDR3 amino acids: CASSPRGGGGYTF. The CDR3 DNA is TGCGCCAGCAGCCCCAGAGGGGGCGGCGGCTACACCTTC.

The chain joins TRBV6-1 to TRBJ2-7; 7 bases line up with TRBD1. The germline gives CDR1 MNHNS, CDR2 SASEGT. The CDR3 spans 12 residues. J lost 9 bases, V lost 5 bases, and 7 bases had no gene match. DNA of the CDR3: TGTGCCAGCAGTTTCCGACAGGGAAGGCAGTACTTC. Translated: CASSFRQGRQYF.

The CDR3 coding sequence is TGTGCCAGCAGCTTTCAGGATATGGAGACCCAGTACTTC. Amino acid sequence: CASSFQDMETQYF. J is TRBJ2-5 and V is TRBV13; no firm D call. Germline CDR1 reads PRHDT; CDR2 reads FYEKMQ (reference sequence). V was clipped by 3 bases and J by 5 bases, with 10 bases between them. The CDR3 loop spans 13 amino acids.

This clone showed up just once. The chain's CDR3 is CASSLGRTPLHF. CDR3 nucleotides: TGTGCCAGCAGCTTAGGTAGGACACCCCTCCACTTT. V gene TRBV11-2 combines with J gene TRBJ1-6; D not certain. Germline lookup yields CDR1 SGHAT and CDR2 FQNNGV. The V and J ends lost 1 base and 11 bases respectively, with 6 bases between them. CDR3 size: 12 residues.

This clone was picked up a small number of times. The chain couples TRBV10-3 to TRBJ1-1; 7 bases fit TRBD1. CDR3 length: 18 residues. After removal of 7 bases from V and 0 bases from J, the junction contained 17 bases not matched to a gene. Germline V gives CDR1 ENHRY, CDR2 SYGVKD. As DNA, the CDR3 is TGTGCCATCAAAGGACAGGTAGTGAGTGGGGCCATGAACACTGAAGCTTTCTTT. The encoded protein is CAIKGQVVSGAMNTEAFF.

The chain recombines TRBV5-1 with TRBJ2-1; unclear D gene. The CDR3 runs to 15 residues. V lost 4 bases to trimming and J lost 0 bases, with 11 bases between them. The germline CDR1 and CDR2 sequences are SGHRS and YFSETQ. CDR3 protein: CASSLPQSSYNEQFF. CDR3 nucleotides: TGCGCCAGCAGCCTGCCCCAGAGCTCCTACAATGAGCAGTTCTTC. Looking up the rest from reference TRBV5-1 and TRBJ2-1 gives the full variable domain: KAGVTQTPRYLIKTRGQQVTLSCSPISGHRSVSWYQQTPGQGLQFLFEYFSETQRNKGNFPGRFSGRQFSNSRSEMNVSTLELGDSALYLCASSLPQSSYNEQFFGPGTRLTVL.

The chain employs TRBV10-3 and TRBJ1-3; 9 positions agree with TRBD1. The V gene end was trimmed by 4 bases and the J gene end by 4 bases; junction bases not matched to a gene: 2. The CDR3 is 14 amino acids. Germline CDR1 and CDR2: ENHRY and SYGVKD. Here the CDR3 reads CAISGTGVGNTIYF. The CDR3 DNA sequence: TGTGCCATCAGTGGGACAGGGGTCGGAAACACCATATATTTT.

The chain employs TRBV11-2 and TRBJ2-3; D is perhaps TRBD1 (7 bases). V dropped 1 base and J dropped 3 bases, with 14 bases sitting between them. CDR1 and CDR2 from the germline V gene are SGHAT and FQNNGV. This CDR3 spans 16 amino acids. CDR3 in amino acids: CASSLVRPGGTDTQYF. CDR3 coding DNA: TGTGCCAGCAGCTTAGTCCGGCCAGGGGGGACAGATACGCAGTATTTT.

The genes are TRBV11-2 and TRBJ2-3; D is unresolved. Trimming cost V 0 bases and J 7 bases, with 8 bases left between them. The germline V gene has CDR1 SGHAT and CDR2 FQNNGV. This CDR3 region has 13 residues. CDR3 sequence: CASSLEPRNTQYF. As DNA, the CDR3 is TGTGCCAGCAGCTTAGAGCCAAGGAATACGCAGTATTTT.

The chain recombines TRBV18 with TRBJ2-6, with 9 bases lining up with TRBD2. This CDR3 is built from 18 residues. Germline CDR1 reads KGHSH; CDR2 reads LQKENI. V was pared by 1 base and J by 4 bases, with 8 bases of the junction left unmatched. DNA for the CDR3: TGTGCCAGCTCACCACGTATAGCGGGAGAATCCGGGGCCAACGTCCTGACTTTC. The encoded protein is CASSPRIAGESGANVLTF.

CDR3 bases: TGTGCCAGCAGCCCGGGCGTGGGCGCGGCCTACGAGCAGTACTTC. It codes for CASSPGVGAAYEQYF. J is TRBJ2-7 and V is TRBV7-3, with no clear D. The CDR3 is made up of 15 amino acids. CDR1 SGHTA and CDR2 FQGTGA come from the germline V gene. V was shortened by 5 bases and J by 2 bases, with 16 bases between the two germline ends.

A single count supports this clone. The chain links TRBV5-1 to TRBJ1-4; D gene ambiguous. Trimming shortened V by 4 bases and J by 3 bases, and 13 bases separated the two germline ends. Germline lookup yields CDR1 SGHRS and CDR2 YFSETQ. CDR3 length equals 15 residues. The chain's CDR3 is CASSVYGDSNEKLFF. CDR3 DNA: TGCGCCAGCAGCGTCTACGGGGATTCTAATGAAAAACTGTTTTTT.

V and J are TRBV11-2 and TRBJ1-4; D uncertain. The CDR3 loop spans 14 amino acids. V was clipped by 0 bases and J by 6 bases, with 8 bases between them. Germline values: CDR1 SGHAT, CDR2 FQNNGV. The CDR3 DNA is TGTGCCAGCAGCTTAGATCTCTGGGATGAAAAACTGTTTTTT. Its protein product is CASSLDLWDEKLFF. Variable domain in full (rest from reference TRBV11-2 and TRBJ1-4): EAGVAQSPRYKIIEKRQSVAFWCNPISGHATLYWYQQILGQGPKLLIQFQNNGVVDDSQLPKDRFSAERLKGVDSTLKIQPAKLEDSAVYLCASSLDLWDEKLFFGSGTQLSVL.

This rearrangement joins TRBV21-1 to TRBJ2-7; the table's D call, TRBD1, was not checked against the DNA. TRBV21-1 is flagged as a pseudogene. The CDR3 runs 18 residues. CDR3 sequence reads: CASSKDIGADLSPYEQYF. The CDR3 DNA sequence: TGTGCCAGCAGCAAAGATATTGGGGCCGACCTTTCCCCCTACGAGCAGTACTTC.

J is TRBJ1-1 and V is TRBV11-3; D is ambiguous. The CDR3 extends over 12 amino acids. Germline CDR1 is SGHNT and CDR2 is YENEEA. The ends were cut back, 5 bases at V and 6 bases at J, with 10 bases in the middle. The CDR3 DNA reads TGTGCCAGCAGCCTTGAAATCTCTGAAGCTTTCTTT. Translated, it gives CASSLEISEAFF. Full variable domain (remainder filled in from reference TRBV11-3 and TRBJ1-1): EAGVVQSPRYKIIEKKQPVAFWCNPISGHNTLYWYLQNLGQGPELLIRYENEEAVDDSQLPKDRFSAERLKGVDSTLKIQPAELGDSAVYLCASSLEISEAFFGQGTRLTVV.

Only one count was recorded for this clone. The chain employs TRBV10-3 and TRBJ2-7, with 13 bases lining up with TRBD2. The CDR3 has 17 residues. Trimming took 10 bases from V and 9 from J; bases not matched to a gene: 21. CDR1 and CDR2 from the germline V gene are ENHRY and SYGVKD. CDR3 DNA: TGTGCCACCAGGACTAGCGGGAGCCACCGGCTACCCCCGGGGCAGTACTTC. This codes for CATRTSGSHRLPPGQYF.

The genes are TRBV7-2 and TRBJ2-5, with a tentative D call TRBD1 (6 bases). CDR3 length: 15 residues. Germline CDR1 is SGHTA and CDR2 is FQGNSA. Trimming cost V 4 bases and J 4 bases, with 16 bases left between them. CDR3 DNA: TGTGCCAGCAGCTCCGGACAGAAAGGAGGAGAGACCCAGTACTTC. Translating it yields CASSSGQKGGETQYF. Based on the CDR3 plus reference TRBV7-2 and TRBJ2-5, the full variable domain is GAGVSQSPSNKVTEKGKDVELRCDPISGHTALYWYRQSLGQGLEFLIYFQGNSAPDKSGLPSDRFSAERTGGSVSTLTIQRTQQEDSAVYLCASSSGQKGGETQYFGPGTRLLVL.

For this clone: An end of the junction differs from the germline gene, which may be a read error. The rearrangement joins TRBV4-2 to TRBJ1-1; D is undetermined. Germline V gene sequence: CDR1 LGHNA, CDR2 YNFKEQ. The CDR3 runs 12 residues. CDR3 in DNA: TGTGCCAGCAGCCAAGTGAACGCTGAAGCTTTCTTT. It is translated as CASSQVNAEAFF.

The CDR3, as DNA: TGTGCCATTGACTGGGGTGGAAACACCATATATTTT. As protein: CAIDWGGNTIYF. The chain uses TRBV7-9 and TRBJ1-3; D gene ambiguous. The germline V gene has CDR1 SEHNR and CDR2 FQNEAQ (reference sequence). The CDR3 loop spans 12 amino acids. V was clipped by 10 bases and J by 3 bases, with 10 bases between them.

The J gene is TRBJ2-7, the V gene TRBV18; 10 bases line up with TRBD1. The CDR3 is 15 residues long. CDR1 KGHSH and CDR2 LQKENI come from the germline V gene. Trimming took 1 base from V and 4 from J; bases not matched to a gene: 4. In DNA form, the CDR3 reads TGTGCCAGCTCACCACAAGGGACAGGGGTTTACGAGCAGTACTTC. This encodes CASSPQGTGVYEQYF.

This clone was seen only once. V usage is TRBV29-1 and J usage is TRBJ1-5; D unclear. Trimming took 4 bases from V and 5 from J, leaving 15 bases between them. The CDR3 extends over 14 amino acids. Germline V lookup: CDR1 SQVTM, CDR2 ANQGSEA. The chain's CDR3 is CSVVTGLAHQPQHF. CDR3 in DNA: TGCAGCGTTGTAACCGGATTAGCGCATCAGCCCCAGCATTTT.

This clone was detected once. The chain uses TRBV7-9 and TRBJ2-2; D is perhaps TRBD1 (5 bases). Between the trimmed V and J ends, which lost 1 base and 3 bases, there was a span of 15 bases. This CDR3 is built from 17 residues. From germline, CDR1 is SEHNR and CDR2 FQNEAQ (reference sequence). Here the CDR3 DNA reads TGTGCCAGCAGCTTAGTTCGACAGTCGTTTTACACCGGGGAGCTGTTTTTT. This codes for CASSLVRQSFYTGELFF.

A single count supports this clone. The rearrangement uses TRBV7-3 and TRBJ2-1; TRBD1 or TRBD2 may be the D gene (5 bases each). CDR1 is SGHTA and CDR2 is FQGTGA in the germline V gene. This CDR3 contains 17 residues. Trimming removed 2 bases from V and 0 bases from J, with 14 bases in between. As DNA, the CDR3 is TGTGCCAGCAGCTTAGGGGCGGGCCAAAGCTCCTACAATGAGCAGTTCTTC. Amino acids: CASSLGAGQSSYNEQFF.

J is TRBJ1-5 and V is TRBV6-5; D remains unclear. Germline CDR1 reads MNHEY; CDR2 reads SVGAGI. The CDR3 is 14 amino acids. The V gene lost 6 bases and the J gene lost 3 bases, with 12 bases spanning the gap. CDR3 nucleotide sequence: TGTGCCAGCAGCCTGGCCCGGGCCAATCAGCCCCAGCATTTT. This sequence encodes CASSLARANQPQHF.

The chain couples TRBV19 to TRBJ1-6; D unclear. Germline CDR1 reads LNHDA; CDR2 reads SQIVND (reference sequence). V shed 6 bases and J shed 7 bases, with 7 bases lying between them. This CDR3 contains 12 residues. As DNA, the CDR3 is TGTGCCAGTAGCGCCCCGAATTCACCCCTCCACTTT. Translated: CASSAPNSPLHF.

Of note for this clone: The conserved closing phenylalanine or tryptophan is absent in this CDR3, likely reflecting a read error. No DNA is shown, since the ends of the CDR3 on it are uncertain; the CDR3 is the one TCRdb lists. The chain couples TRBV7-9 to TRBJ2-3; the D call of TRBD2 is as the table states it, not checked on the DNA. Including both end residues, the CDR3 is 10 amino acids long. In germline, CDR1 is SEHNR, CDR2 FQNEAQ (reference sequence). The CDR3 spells CASSSLEMCV.

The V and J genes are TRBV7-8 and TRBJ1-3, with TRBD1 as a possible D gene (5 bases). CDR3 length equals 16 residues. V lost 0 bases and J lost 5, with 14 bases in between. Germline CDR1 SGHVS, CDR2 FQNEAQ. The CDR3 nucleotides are TGTGCCAGCAGCTTAGCGGGGGAACAGAAGAGAAACACCATATATTTT. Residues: CASSLAGEQKRNTIYF.

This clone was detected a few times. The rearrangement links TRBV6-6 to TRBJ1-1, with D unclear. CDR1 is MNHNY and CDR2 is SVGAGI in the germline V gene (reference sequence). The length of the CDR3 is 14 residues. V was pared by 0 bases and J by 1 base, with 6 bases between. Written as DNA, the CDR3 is TGTGCCAGCAGTTACTCGACGGCGAACACTGAAGCTTTCTTT. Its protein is CASSYSTANTEAFF.

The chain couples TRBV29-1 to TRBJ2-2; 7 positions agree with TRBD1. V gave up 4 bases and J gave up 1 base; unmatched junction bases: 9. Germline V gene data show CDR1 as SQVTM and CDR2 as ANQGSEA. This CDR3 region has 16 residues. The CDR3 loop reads CSVAPPTGQNTGELFF. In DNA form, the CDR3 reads TGCAGCGTTGCTCCGCCGACAGGGCAGAACACCGGGGAGCTGTTTTTT.

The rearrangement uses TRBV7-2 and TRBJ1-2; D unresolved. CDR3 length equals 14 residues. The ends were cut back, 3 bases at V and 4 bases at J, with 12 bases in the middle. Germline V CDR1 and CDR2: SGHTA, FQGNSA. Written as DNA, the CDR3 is TGTGCCAGCAGCTTTGAGGCAATAGGCTATGGCTACACCTTC. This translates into CASSFEAIGYGYTF. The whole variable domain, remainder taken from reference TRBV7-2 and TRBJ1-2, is GAGVSQSPSNKVTEKGKDVELRCDPISGHTALYWYRQSLGQGLEFLIYFQGNSAPDKSGLPSDRFSAERTGGSVSTLTIQRTQQEDSAVYLCASSFEAIGYGYTFGSGTRLTVV.

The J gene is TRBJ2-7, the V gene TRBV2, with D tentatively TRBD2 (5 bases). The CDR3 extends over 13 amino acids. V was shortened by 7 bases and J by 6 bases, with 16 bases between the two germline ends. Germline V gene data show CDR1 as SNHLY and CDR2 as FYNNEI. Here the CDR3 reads CASKLRETGEQYF. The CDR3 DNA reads TGTGCCAGCAAGTTGAGGGAGACCGGCGAGCAGTACTTC.

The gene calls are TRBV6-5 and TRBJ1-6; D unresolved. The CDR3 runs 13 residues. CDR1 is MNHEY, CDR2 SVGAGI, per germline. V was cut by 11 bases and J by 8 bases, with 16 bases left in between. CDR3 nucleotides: TGTGCCGCGGCCCTTCAGCTGGATTCACCCCTCCACTTT. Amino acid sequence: CAAALQLDSPLHF.